A selection of T cell receptor beta chains follows, all from one sample in a study of siplizumab effects on memory and regulatory T cells. Measured with immunoSEQ multiplex PCR; TCRdb has only the in-frame clones, and not every one. The sample yields approximately 120,000 clones, around 92% seen once. The source material was Tregs sorted from blood. All receptors come from a human donor in good health. Both conserved end residues are trimmed from each CDR3. Clone size is given for some rows only: seen once, a few or many times, or a class if the clone is expanded.

V: TRBV5-1
size: few
J: TRBJ1-4
CDR3: ASSFGGVRHNEKLF

V: TRBV19
size: .
J: TRBJ2-5
CDR3: ASSSYIGGAQRETQY

V: TRBV5-1
size: .
J: TRBJ2-5
CDR3: ASSLNGGEETQY

V: TRBV18
size: .
J: TRBJ1-1
CDR3: ASSPQPSGTEAF

V: TRBV7-2
size: .
J: TRBJ2-5
CDR3: ATALAGRETQY

V: TRBV5-4
size: .
J: TRBJ2-3
CDR3: ASSLRAGESDTQY

V: TRBV7-3
size: .
J: TRBJ2-5
CDR3: ASSFVAGETQY

V: TRBV5-6
size: .
J: TRBJ2-7
CDR3: ASRLDRGSYEQY

V: TRBV18
size: .
J: TRBJ2-5
CDR3: ASSPSPARIGTQY

V: TRBV9
size: .
J: TRBJ2-1
CDR3: ASSAGTSPRSNEQF

V: TRBV7-9
size: .
J: TRBJ2-3
CDR3: ASSFAGTGQY

V: TRBV30
size: .
J: TRBJ1-2
CDR3: AQTGGIGYT

V: TRBV27
size: .
J: TRBJ1-5
CDR3: ASSLLGGTNSNQPQH

V: TRBV5-1
size: .
J: TRBJ2-6
CDR3: ASSWGLTGANVLT

V: TRBV19
size: once
J: TRBJ2-5
CDR3: ASGTGVGETQY

V: TRBV29-1
size: .
J: TRBJ2-1
CDR3: SVERSERYNEQF

V: TRBV6-1
size: .
J: TRBJ2-7
CDR3: ASSELWGHNLRGSRAYEQY

V: TRBV7-9
size: .
J: TRBJ2-7
CDR3: ASSLGLKAGTYEQY

V: TRBV2
size: .
J: TRBJ1-1
CDR3: ASREDRGRTEAF

V: TRBV2
size: few
J: TRBJ2-7
CDR3: ASSATYEQY

V: TRBV5-1
size: .
J: TRBJ2-2
CDR3: ASTWVSGELF

V: TRBV5-1
size: .
J: TRBJ1-6
CDR3: ASSSTGGSPLH

V: TRBV10-1
size: .
J: TRBJ2-3
CDR3: ASSERGEDTQY

V: TRBV19
size: .
J: TRBJ1-5
CDR3: ASSGWGQRSGPQH

V: TRBV10-2
size: once
J: TRBJ1-5
CDR3: ASSADRVDSNQPQH

V: TRBV13
size: .
J: TRBJ2-1
CDR3: ASSLVGSYNEQF

V: TRBV5-1
size: .
J: TRBJ2-4
CDR3: ASSLATGGIENIQY

V: TRBV7-2
size: .
J: TRBJ2-3
CDR3: ASSPREVTDTQY

V: TRBV4-1
size: .
J: TRBJ2-7
CDR3: ASSLGTSEAEQY

V: TRBV19
size: .
J: TRBJ1-1
CDR3: ASSIRAGGTSAEAF

V: TRBV7-9
size: .
J: TRBJ2-7
CDR3: ASSENYEQY

V: TRBV5-1
size: .
J: TRBJ1-6
CDR3: ASSFLGGGDSPLH

V: TRBV2
size: .
J: TRBJ2-2
CDR3: ASSAGWLYTGELF

V: TRBV4-1
size: .
J: TRBJ2-4
CDR3: ASSYDVQAKNIQY

V: TRBV29-1
size: .
J: TRBJ1-2
CDR3: SVEGHNYGYT

V: TRBV7-3
size: .
J: TRBJ2-3
CDR3: ASSAHLGFGDTQY

V: TRBV19
size: .
J: TRBJ1-2
CDR3: ASSIRAATMYGYT

V: TRBV5-6
size: .
J: TRBJ2-7
CDR3: ASLDRGRGSYEQY

V: TRBV19
size: .
J: TRBJ2-1
CDR3: ASSIGLAYNEQF